Each of the 6 T cell receptor beta chains below was sequenced from the same sample in a study of T cell responses to AZD1222 COVID-19 vaccine. TCRdb's table, derived via immunoSEQ multiplex PCR, lists solely in-frame clones and lacks some. The sample has under 200,000 clones; approximately 90% are singletons. Specimen: peripheral blood, collected on day 0 of AZD1222 vaccination. The receptor source for this set is an adult in good health.

The chain links TRBV7-2 to TRBJ1-1; a weak D match, TRBD1 (6 bases). The CDR3 totals 14 residues. Per germline, CDR1 SGHTA and CDR2 FQGNSA. V was cut by 6 bases and J by 5 bases, with 16 bases left in between. DNA for the CDR3: TGTGCCAGCAGATACCTACGAGGGGGGACTGAAGCTTTCTTT. It yields the protein CASRYLRGGTEAFF.

Turning to this clone: The junction and the germline gene differ at one end; a read error may be behind it. The rearrangement joins TRBV4-3 to TRBJ2-7; no reliable D call. Germline CDR1 and CDR2: LGHNA and YSLEER. CDR3 length: 13 amino acids. The CDR3 DNA sequence: TGCGCCAGCAGTCAAGGGTACACCTACGAGCAGTACTTC. Translation gives CASSQGYTYEQYF.

This chain joins TRBV5-1 and TRBJ1-1; D gene uncertain. The germline CDR1 and CDR2 sequences are SGHRS and YFSETQ. The ends were cut back, 0 bases at V and 4 bases at J, with 4 bases in the middle. The CDR3 length is 12 residues. Here the CDR3 reads CASSLGSTEAFF. For the CDR3, the DNA is TGCGCCAGCAGCTTGGGGTCCACTGAAGCTTTCTTT.

The chain couples TRBV6-5 to TRBJ1-6, with 9 bases fitting TRBD1. Germline trimming cut 6 bases from V and 7 bases from J; bases unmatched to any gene: 4. Germline CDR1 is MNHEY and CDR2 is SVGAGI. The CDR3 length is 14 residues. CDR3 amino acids: CASRGDRVNSPLHF. The CDR3 coding sequence is TGTGCCAGCAGGGGGGACAGGGTAAATTCACCCCTCCACTTT.

The rearrangement links TRBV5-4 to TRBJ1-1; D gene unclear. V dropped 3 bases and J dropped 1 base, with 13 bases sitting between them. The CDR3 sequence is 15 residues long. In germline, CDR1 is SGHNT, CDR2 YYREEE (reference sequence). The CDR3 loop is CASSSLRSKNTEAFF. As DNA, the CDR3 is TGTGCCAGCAGCTCCCTAAGGTCTAAGAACACTGAAGCTTTCTTT.

The chain uses TRBV4-1 and TRBJ1-3; D is unresolved. This CDR3 spans 17 amino acids. Trimming removed 0 bases at V and 0 bases at J, with 12 bases between. Germline V gives CDR1 MGHRA, CDR2 YSYEKL. CDR3 sequence (DNA): TGCGCCAGCAGCCAAGATGAGGCCGGATCCTCTGGAAACACCATATATTTT. It codes for CASSQDEAGSSGNTIYF.